The 32 T cell receptor beta chains in this list originate from one sample, sequenced in a study of blood T cell repertoires in COVID-19. The repertoire was sequenced with immunoSEQ multiplex PCR; TCRdb's copy has only in-frame clones and lacks some. This sample has around 120,000 clones; 65% to 90% occur once, and the top ten carry roughly a tenth. Source material: peripheral blood. These receptor sequences come from a man aged 80 or over with acute or convalescent COVID-19.

This rearrangement joins TRBV9 to TRBJ2-6; TRBD1 matches 8 bases. V shed 4 bases and J 2 bases; nucleotides not matched to a gene: 5. The germline V gene encodes CDR1 SGDLS and CDR2 YYNGEE. The CDR3 has 16 amino acids. The CDR3 is CASSPQQGAGANVLTF. In DNA form, the CDR3 reads TGTGCCAGCAGCCCCCAACAGGGGGCTGGGGCCAACGTCCTGACTTTC.

The V gene is TRBV30, the J gene TRBJ2-5; no definite D call. Germline CDR1 is GTSNPN and CDR2 is SVGIG (reference sequence). V gave up 5 bases and J gave up 5 bases, with 9 bases separating them. The CDR3 is made up of 11 amino acids. CDR3 coding DNA: TGTGCCTGGGCGCAGGCGGAGACCCAGTACTTC. As protein: CAWAQAETQYF.

J is TRBJ1-5 and V is TRBV10-1; 11 positions match TRBD1. This CDR3 spans 17 amino acids. Germline values: CDR1 WNHNN, CDR2 SYGVQD (reference sequence). With 5 bases clipped from V and 0 bases from J, the junction kept 6 bases outside the gene matches. In DNA form, the CDR3 reads TGCGCCAGCAGTAGTGGGACAGGGGGATATAGCAATCAGCCCCAGCATTTT. Translated: CASSSGTGGYSNQPQHF.

The rearrangement uses TRBV20-1 and TRBJ1-6; D remains ambiguous. Germline V gene lookup returns CDR1 DFQATT and CDR2 SNEGSKA (reference sequence). The CDR3 totals 11 residues. V was trimmed by 2 bases and J by 14 bases, leaving 10 bases between them. DNA for the CDR3: TGCAGTGCTAGAATCGTTCAGGCCCTCCACTTT. It specifies CSARIVQALHF.

This chain connects TRBV10-3 to TRBJ1-1; perhaps TRBD1 as D (5 bases). The V and J ends lost 0 bases and 4 bases respectively, with 6 bases between them. This CDR3 region has 13 residues. CDR1 is ENHRY, CDR2 SYGVKD, per germline. The CDR3, as DNA: TGTGCCATCAGTGAGTCCCAGGGCACTGAAGCTTTCTTT. The encoded protein is CAISESQGTEAFF.

The chain couples TRBV7-3 to TRBJ2-1, with 8 nucleotides matching TRBD2. The CDR3 spans 15 residues. Germline trimming cut 1 base from V and 9 bases from J; bases unmatched to any gene: 8. Germline V gene sequence: CDR1 SGHTA, CDR2 FQGTGA. The CDR3 reads CASSLIGGAGSEQFF. The DNA for the CDR3 is TGTGCCAGCAGCTTAATCGGGGGGGCCGGTTCTGAGCAGTTCTTC. Using reference TRBV7-3 and TRBJ2-1 for the parts outside the CDR3, the full variable domain is GAGVSQTPSNKVTEKGKYVELRCDPISGHTALYWYRQSLGQGPEFLIYFQGTGAADDSGLPNDRFFAVRPEGSVSTLKIQRTERGDSAVYLCASSLIGGAGSEQFFGPGTRLTVL.

Here the CDR3 DNA reads TGTGCCAGCAGCAAATCCCCCCCCAATTTGCGCAGGGTGGTTAATCAGCCCCAGCATTTT. This sequence encodes CASSKSPPNLRRVVNQPQHF. The V gene is TRBV21-1, the J gene TRBJ1-5; TRBD1 is the table's D call, not checked against the DNA. TRBV21-1 is given as a pseudogene. The CDR3 loop spans 20 amino acids.

The V and J genes are TRBV7-2 and TRBJ1-6; no reliable D call. V lost 5 bases, J lost 7 bases, and 6 bases lay in between. CDR1 and CDR2 from the germline V gene are SGHTA and FQGNSA. This CDR3 is built from 12 residues. The CDR3 spells CASSVQNSPLHF. CDR3 DNA sequence: TGTGCCAGCAGCGTACAGAATTCACCCCTCCACTTT.

The chain recombines TRBV11-2 with TRBJ1-4; 12 bases line up with TRBD1. V dropped 6 bases and J dropped 9; count of bases not matched to a gene: 8. Germline V lookup: CDR1 SGHAT, CDR2 FQNNGV. This CDR3 comprises 15 residues. The CDR3 nucleotides read TGTGCCAGCAGGGGAGAGGGGACAGGGGGCAAAAAACTGTTTTTT. Its protein is CASRGEGTGGKKLFF.

The rearrangement links TRBV28 to TRBJ2-2; tentatively, D is TRBD1 (5 bases). This CDR3 spans 14 amino acids. Per germline, CDR1 MDHEN and CDR2 SYDVKM. Between the trimmed V and J ends, which lost 7 bases and 2 bases, there was a span of 11 bases. CDR3 loop: CASTLGQNTGELFF. The CDR3, as DNA: TGTGCCAGCACTCTCGGACAAAACACCGGGGAGCTGTTTTTT.

This rearrangement joins TRBV19 to TRBJ2-4; D may be TRBD2 (5 bases). V was trimmed by 3 bases and J by 10 bases, leaving 13 bases between them. This CDR3 comprises 13 residues. Germline V gene data show CDR1 as LNHDA and CDR2 as SQIVND (reference sequence). The CDR3 bases are TGTGCCAGTAGTATCCCGGACTGGAAAATTCAGTACTTC. As protein: CASSIPDWKIQYF.

The J gene is TRBJ2-1, the V gene TRBV7-3; perhaps TRBD2 as D (6 bases). The CDR3 is 16 amino acids. V was cut by 0 bases and J by 3 bases, with 12 bases left in between. Germline assignment: CDR1 SGHTA and CDR2 FQGTGA. The CDR3 region is CASSLTGGTSYNEQFF. The CDR3 DNA reads TGTGCCAGCAGCTTAACAGGCGGGACCAGCTACAATGAGCAGTTCTTC.

In DNA, the CDR3 is TGTGCCACCAGTGATCCAGGGACTAGCGGGAGATACAATGAGCAGTTCTTC. Its protein product is CATSDPGTSGRYNEQFF. The V and J genes are TRBV24-1 and TRBJ2-1; 14 nucleotides agree with TRBD2. V shed 3 bases and J 4 bases; nucleotides not matched to a gene: 4. The germline V gene has CDR1 KGHDR and CDR2 SFDVKD. The CDR3 spans 17 residues.

The chain uses TRBV5-1 and TRBJ1-2; 9 bases fit TRBD1. Germline V lookup: CDR1 SGHRS, CDR2 YFSETQ. The CDR3 length is 14 residues. The trim removed 0 bases at V and 4 bases at J, leaving 1 base unmatched. The CDR3 coding sequence is TGCGCCAGCAGCTTGGGGACAGGGGTCTATGGCTACACCTTC. Its translation: CASSLGTGVYGYTF.

This clone was detected only once. The chain is built from TRBV19 and TRBJ1-5; 10 nucleotides align to TRBD1. The CDR3 is made up of 19 amino acids. Germline V lookup: CDR1 LNHDA, CDR2 SQIVND (reference sequence). V shed 5 bases, J shed 7 bases, and the junction held 20 bases outside the gene matches. CDR3 sequence reads: CASSATDSGTGVSGQPQHF. The CDR3 DNA sequence: TGTGCCAGTAGTGCGACGGATTCCGGGACAGGGGTTTCAGGGCAGCCCCAGCATTTT. The full variable domain, rest sourced from reference TRBV19 and TRBJ1-5, is DGGITQSPKYLFRKEGQNVTLSCEQNLNHDAMYWYRQDPGQGLRLIYYSQIVNDFQKGDIAEGYSVSREKKESFPLTVTSAQKNPTAFYLCASSATDSGTGVSGQPQHFGDGTRLSIL.

This clone was counted a few times. V gene TRBV4-3 combines with J gene TRBJ1-5, with D uncertain. The CDR3 sequence is 16 residues long. The germline CDR1 and CDR2 sequences are LGHNA and YSLEER. The germline V and J ends were trimmed by 0 bases and 4 bases, with 13 bases remaining between them. As DNA, the CDR3 is TGCGCCAGCAGCCAAGAAGTGACCTTAGCAAATCAGCCCCAGCATTTT. Amino acids: CASSQEVTLANQPQHF.

V is TRBV5-4 and J is TRBJ1-2; D is possibly TRBD1 (5 bases). The germline V gene has CDR1 SGHNT and CDR2 YYREEE (reference sequence). The CDR3 runs 13 residues. V gave up 2 bases and J gave up 5 bases, with 10 bases separating them. In DNA, the CDR3 is TGTGCCAGCAGCTTATCGGGGGGATATGGCTACACCTTC. Encoded protein: CASSLSGGYGYTF. Together with reference TRBV5-4 and TRBJ1-2, the CDR3 gives the full variable domain: ETGVTQSPTHLIKTRGQQVTLRCSSQSGHNTVSWYQQALGQGPQFIFQYYREEENGRGNFPPRFSGLQFPNYSSELNVNALELDDSALYLCASSLSGGYGYTFGSGTRLTVV.

This clone was picked up a small number of times. This chain uses TRBV18 with TRBJ2-5; 9 bases are a match to TRBD2. With V trimmed by 8 bases and J by 1 base, 11 bases remained unmatched. Germline V gene data show CDR1 as KGHSH and CDR2 as LQKENI. The CDR3 is made up of 16 amino acids. The CDR3 nucleotides are TGTGCCAGCACAAGGGTGACTAGCGGAGCCCAAGAGACCCAGTACTTC. Amino acids: CASTRVTSGAQETQYF.

This clone has just one count. The chain links TRBV10-3 to TRBJ1-1; 12 bases are a match to TRBD1. The CDR3 length is 15 residues. V shed 10 bases and J 3 bases; nucleotides not matched to a gene: 9. Germline V lookup: CDR1 ENHRY, CDR2 SYGVKD. The CDR3 DNA follows: TGTGCCACCCAGGGACAGGGGGCATGGGACACTGAAGCTTTCTTT. Translation: CATQGQGAWDTEAFF.

The rearrangement uses TRBV9 and TRBJ1-4; weak D call: TRBD1 (5 bases). The germline CDR1 and CDR2 sequences are SGDLS and YYNGEE. The CDR3 has 15 amino acids. Trimming took 2 bases from V and 3 from J, leaving 11 bases between them. The CDR3 is CASSVQGWANEKLFF. The CDR3 coding sequence is TGTGCCAGCAGCGTCCAGGGCTGGGCTAATGAAAAACTGTTTTTT.

The chain's CDR3 is CASSQERQTETQYF. The CDR3 nucleotides are TGTGCCAGCAGCCAAGAAAGACAGACAGAGACCCAGTACTTC. The rearrangement links TRBV3-1 (or the pseudogene TRBV3-2) to TRBJ2-5, with a weak D call TRBD1 (5 bases). The V end was cut by 0 bases, the J end by 4 bases, with 9 bases between. The CDR3 runs 14 residues. Germline loops: CDR1 LGHDT, CDR2 YNNKEL (reference sequence).

J is TRBJ1-5 and V is TRBV28, with 9 bases identical to TRBD1. The CDR3 runs 14 residues. Germline CDR1 and CDR2: MDHEN and SYDVKM. Trimming took 6 bases from V and 1 from J; bases not matched to a gene: 1. The CDR3 loop is CASRQGASNQPQHF. The CDR3 DNA follows: TGTGCCAGCAGACAGGGGGCAAGCAATCAGCCCCAGCATTTT. Using reference TRBV28 and TRBJ1-5 for the parts outside the CDR3, the full variable domain is DVKVTQSSRYLVKRTGEKVFLECVQDMDHENMFWYRQDPGLGLRLIYFSYDVKMKEKGDIPEGYSVSREKKERFSLILESASTNQTSMYLCASRQGASNQPQHFGDGTRLSIL.

This chain links TRBV5-6 with TRBJ1-2; D is unclear. This CDR3 comprises 13 residues. Germline CDR1 and CDR2: SGHDT and YYEEEE. V lost 1 base, J lost 3 bases, and 7 bases lay in between. The CDR3 DNA reads TGTGCCAGCAGCTTGTTCCAGGACTATGGCTACACCTTC. This gives the protein CASSLFQDYGYTF.

The chain combines TRBV19 with TRBJ1-5; 10 positions match TRBD1. CDR1 is LNHDA, CDR2 SQIVND, per germline (reference sequence). The CDR3 extends over 15 amino acids. V shed 10 bases, J shed 3 bases, and the junction held 9 bases outside the gene matches. The CDR3, as DNA: TGTGCCACCTATTCCGGGACAGGGGTCAATCAGCCCCAGCATTTT. This gives the protein CATYSGTGVNQPQHF.

The chain couples TRBV10-3 to TRBJ1-1; 8 bases are shared with TRBD1. CDR3 length: 14 amino acids. From germline, CDR1 is ENHRY and CDR2 SYGVKD. With 8 bases clipped from V and 1 base from J, the junction kept 6 bases outside the gene matches. The CDR3 DNA reads as TGTGCCATCTTAGAACAGGGGGGGAACACTGAAGCTTTCTTT. It encodes CAILEQGGNTEAFF.

This chain connects TRBV24-1 to TRBJ2-3, with 12 bases fitting TRBD2. The germline gives CDR1 KGHDR, CDR2 SFDVKD. The CDR3 runs 17 residues. The ends lost 3 bases at V and 10 bases at J; junction bases unmatched: 13. The CDR3 DNA reads TGTGCCACCAGTGATCAAGCCCCGGGACTAGCGGGTTCGGCGCAGTATTTT. It translates to CATSDQAPGLAGSAQYF.

The chain carries TRBV27 and TRBJ2-5; 7 bases match TRBD2. Trimming removed 2 bases from V and 5 bases from J; junction bases left unmatched: 5. Germline lookup yields CDR1 MNHEY and CDR2 SMNVEV (reference sequence). There are 14 residues in the CDR3. The CDR3 sequence is CASSLDLGGETQYF. The CDR3 DNA sequence: TGTGCCAGCAGTTTAGATCTGGGGGGGGAGACCCAGTACTTC.

The chain has TRBV19 and TRBJ2-5; the match to TRBD2 covers 9 bases. V gave up 7 bases and J gave up 5 bases; unmatched junction bases: 8. CDR3 length: 14 amino acids. Germline loops: CDR1 LNHDA, CDR2 SQIVND (reference sequence). The CDR3 spells CASKAGGPSETQYF. CDR3 bases: TGTGCCAGTAAGGCGGGGGGGCCCTCGGAGACCCAGTACTTC.

The chain has TRBV4-1 and TRBJ2-7; TRBD1 aligns across 7 bases. V lost 2 bases to trimming and J lost 5 bases; unmatched junction nucleotides: 3. The CDR3 extends over 13 amino acids. The V gene's germline CDR1 is MGHRA and CDR2 YSYEKL. In nucleotides, the CDR3 is TGCGCCAGCAGCCAACAGACAGGGAACGAGCAGTACTTC. It specifies CASSQQTGNEQYF.

The chain is built from TRBV7-2 and TRBJ2-7, with 8 bases matching TRBD1. Germline V CDR1 and CDR2: SGHTA, FQGNSA. The CDR3 spans 13 residues. V lost 5 bases to trimming and J lost 1 base; unmatched junction nucleotides: 1. For the CDR3, the DNA is TGTGCCAGCAGCCGGACAGGGTCCTACGAGCAGTACTTC. Translated, it gives CASSRTGSYEQYF. The full variable domain, its missing parts supplied by reference TRBV7-2 and TRBJ2-7, is GAGVSQSPSNKVTEKGKDVELRCDPISGHTALYWYRQSLGQGLEFLIYFQGNSAPDKSGLPSDRFSAERTGGSVSTLTIQRTQQEDSAVYLCASSRTGSYEQYFGPGTRLTVT.

J is TRBJ1-1 and V is TRBV6-1; maybe TRBD1 (6 bases). In germline, CDR1 is MNHNS, CDR2 SASEGT. The germline V and J ends were trimmed by 3 bases and 0 bases, with 8 bases remaining between them. The CDR3 sequence is 14 residues long. The CDR3 nucleotides read TGTGCCAGCAGTGACAGGGGTCTGAACACTGAAGCTTTCTTT. It translates to CASSDRGLNTEAFF.

The chain joins TRBV9 to TRBJ2-1; 8 nucleotides match TRBD1. Trimming took 4 bases from V and 8 from J; bases not matched to a gene: 14. Germline V gene lookup returns CDR1 SGDLS and CDR2 YYNGEE. The CDR3 is 16 amino acids. The CDR3, as DNA: TGTGCCAGCAGCTTATTTGGACAGGGTTTTAAGGATGAGCAGTTCTTC. Protein sequence: CASSLFGQGFKDEQFF.